These 30 T cell receptor beta chains were all obtained from the same sample, sequenced in a study of blood T cells in healthy people across ages. A J-beta primer mix and a sample-barcoded 5' primer were used in a second PCR of roughly 7 to 12 cycles. TCRdb analysed the 5' RACE reads with MiXCR anew, one entry per CDR3 protein. The table records 850,000 to 1,000,000 distinct CDR3 sequences, just over 50% of them present only once. The specimen was blood. These receptors came from a woman aged 55-70 years in good health.

This clonotype occurred a few times. This chain links TRBV7-2 with TRBJ2-5; D is unresolved. The J call may not be correct, given that the DNA end is closer to TRBJ2-7. Germline CDR1 and CDR2: SGHTA and FQGNSA. The CDR3 has 13 residues. The CDR3 region is CASSFQGLYEQYF. DNA for the CDR3: TGTGCCAGCAGCTTCCAAGGGCTGTACGAGCAGTACTTC.

This clonotype was picked up a small number of times. The V and J genes are TRBV9 and TRBJ2-1; 7 bases match TRBD2. This CDR3 is 15 amino acids long. V lost 3 bases, J lost 6 bases, and 9 bases stayed unmatched. Looked up from germline, CDR1 is SGDLS and CDR2 is YYNGEE. CDR3 protein: CASSAGLVVGNEQFF. In DNA form, the CDR3 reads TGTGCCAGCAGCGCAGGACTAGTGGTTGGCAATGAGCAGTTCTTC.

V and J are TRBV29-1 and TRBJ1-2; D is unclear. The CDR3 covers 12 residues. Trimming removed 4 bases from V and 1 base from J, with 7 bases in between. Looked up from germline, CDR1 is SQVTM and CDR2 is ANQGSEA. The CDR3 loop reads CSVGPSNYGYTF. The CDR3 DNA follows: TGCAGCGTTGGTCCAAGTAACTATGGCTACACCTTC.

This clonotype was counted between two and nine times. This chain connects TRBV29-1 to TRBJ2-5; 13 bases are a match to TRBD2. The CDR3 runs to 17 residues. The V gene's germline CDR1 is SQVTM and CDR2 ANQGSEA. The junction had 22 bases not matched to a gene; V was cut back by 7 bases and J by 11 bases. The CDR3 DNA sequence: TGCAGCGCGAGCCGCAGATCGACTAGCGGGAGGAGAAATGAGCAGTACTTC. Translation gives CSASRRSTSGRRNEQYF.

The chain links TRBV6-6 to TRBJ1-5; weak D call: TRBD1 (5 bases). Germline V gene sequence: CDR1 MNHNY, CDR2 SVGAGI (reference sequence). This CDR3 contains 12 residues. Trimming stripped 8 bases from V and 4 bases from J, with 9 bases between. This chain's CDR3 is CASESGNQPQHF. CDR3 sequence (DNA): TGTGCCAGCGAGTCAGGGAATCAGCCCCAGCATTTT.

Only a few counts were recorded for this clonotype. The CDR3 sequence is CASRGQGVSYEQYF. The DNA for the CDR3 is TGTGCCAGCAGAGGACAGGGTGTATCCTACGAGCAGTACTTC. The genes are TRBV28 and TRBJ2-7; 8 nucleotides line up with TRBD1. With 6 bases clipped from V and 1 base from J, the junction kept 5 bases outside the gene matches. The CDR3 spans 14 residues. Germline loops: CDR1 MDHEN, CDR2 SYDVKM.

This clonotype was seen a handful of times. The chain links TRBV6-5 to TRBJ2-7; D gene ambiguous. The CDR3 is 13 residues long. The V gene's germline CDR1 is MNHEY and CDR2 SVGAGI. V was trimmed by 5 bases and J by 1 base, leaving 9 bases between them. DNA for the CDR3: TGTGCCAGCAGTCCCAGGTGGTCCTACGAGCAGTACTTC. This encodes CASSPRWSYEQYF.

The chain recombines TRBV21-1 with TRBJ2-4. TRBJ2-7 matches the DNA end more closely, so the J call is doubtful. TRBV21-1 constitutes a pseudogene. The CDR3 contains 14 residues. Written as DNA, the CDR3 is TGTGCCAGCAGCAAAGCGGAGGCTTCACACGAGCAGTACTTC. As protein: CASSKAEASHEQYF.

This rearrangement joins TRBV7-9 to TRBJ2-3; D is perhaps TRBD1 (5 bases). The ends were cut back, 0 bases at V and 3 bases at J, with 25 bases in the middle. Germline V gene data show CDR1 as SEHNR and CDR2 as FQNEAQ (reference sequence). CDR3 length equals 20 residues. In nucleotides, the CDR3 is TGTGCCAGCAGCTTAGCGGAGCAGGGTCGGAAGCCTTCATGGACAGATACGCAGTATTTT. Amino acid sequence: CASSLAEQGRKPSWTDTQYF. Full variable domain (rest looked up from reference TRBV7-9 and TRBJ2-3): DTGVSQNPRHKITKRGQNVTFRCDPISEHNRLYWYRQTLGQGPEFLTYFQNEAQLEKSRLLSDRFSAERPKGSFSTLEIQRTEQGDSAMYLCASSLAEQGRKPSWTDTQYFGPGTRLTVL.

As concerns this clonotype: It may be a read error: a sequence one base away is much more abundant. The chain links TRBV6-2 or TRBV6-3 to TRBJ2-7; TRBD1 matches at 9 bases. Germline values: CDR1 MNHEY, CDR2 SVGEGT. The CDR3 runs 18 residues. The J segment lost 3 bases and the V segment lost 0 bases, leaving 12 bases of the junction unmatched. The DNA for the CDR3 is TGTGCCAGCAGTTACTCTTTCCCAGGACAGGGGCAAATCTACGAGCAGTACTTC. Protein product: CASSYSFPGQGQIYEQYF.

This clonotype was seen more than once but under ten times. V and J are TRBV6-2 or TRBV6-3 and TRBJ1-2; TRBD1 agrees at 7 bases. With 5 bases clipped from V and 8 bases from J, the junction kept 8 bases outside the gene matches. This CDR3 is 13 amino acids long. Germline loops: CDR1 MNHEY, CDR2 SVGEGT. The CDR3 DNA is TGTGCCAGCAGTACATCGGACAGGCACGGCTACACCTTC. Translation: CASSTSDRHGYTF.

The rearrangement joins TRBV25-1 to TRBJ1-2; D ambiguous. Germline V gene data show CDR1 as MGHDK and CDR2 as SYGVNS. V was clipped by 3 bases and J by 8 bases, with 13 bases between them. The CDR3 loop spans 13 amino acids. In nucleotides, the CDR3 is TGTGCCAGCAGTGACCGTAAGGACGGCGGCTACACCTTC. As protein: CASSDRKDGGYTF.

J is TRBJ1-1 and V is TRBV4-1, with 9 bases matching TRBD1. The CDR3 extends over 14 amino acids. J gave up 4 bases and V 6 bases, and 6 bases lay outside the gene matches. The V gene's germline CDR1 is MGHRA and CDR2 YSYEKL. The CDR3 DNA follows: TGCGCCAGCAGGGGGACAGGGTTGGGCACTGAAGCTTTCTTT. This translates into CASRGTGLGTEAFF.

This clonotype was detected only a few times. The V and J genes are TRBV12-3 or TRBV12-4 and TRBJ2-2, with 8 bases matching TRBD1. V shed 7 bases, J shed 6 bases, and the junction held 13 bases outside the gene matches. The CDR3 covers 16 residues. The chain's CDR3 is CASTPAGQGVAGELFF. The CDR3 bases are TGTGCCAGCACCCCCGCCGGACAGGGAGTGGCCGGGGAGCTGTTTTTT.

There are a few counts of this clonotype. The rearrangement links TRBV29-1 to TRBJ2-5; possibly TRBD1 for D (6 bases). Germline V gene lookup returns CDR1 SQVTM and CDR2 ANQGSEA. This CDR3 comprises 13 residues. Trimming stripped 6 bases from V and 5 bases from J, with 16 bases between. DNA for the CDR3: TGCAGCGTCCCCCCCCCGGACAGTGAGACCCAGTACTTC. This sequence encodes CSVPPPDSETQYF. The variable domain in full, completed from reference TRBV29-1 and TRBJ2-5, reads SAVISQKPSRDICQRGTSLTIQCQVDSQVTMMFWYRQQPGQSLTLIATANQGSEATYESGFVIDKFPISRPNLTFSTLTVSNMSPEDSSIYLCSVPPPDSETQYFGPGTRLLVL.

The chain couples TRBV13 to TRBJ2-3; TRBD2 matches 7 bases. This CDR3 region has 14 residues. Germline V gene lookup returns CDR1 PRHDT and CDR2 FYEKMQ (reference sequence). J gave up 11 bases and V 6 bases, and 14 bases lay outside the gene matches. The CDR3 loop reads CASRASGGGIEQYF. CDR3 nucleotide sequence: TGTGCCAGCAGGGCTAGCGGAGGCGGGATAGAGCAGTATTTT.

The chain joins TRBV6-5 to TRBJ1-2; 9 bases align to TRBD1. Germline V lookup: CDR1 MNHEY, CDR2 SVGAGI. The CDR3 loop spans 13 amino acids. Trimming at V came to 5 bases and at J to 10 bases, leaving 8 bases not matched to a gene. In DNA, the CDR3 is TGTGCCAGCAGTAGAGGGACAGGGAGCGACTACACCTTC. As protein: CASSRGTGSDYTF.

This chain joins TRBV27 and TRBJ1-6, with D maybe TRBD1 (6 bases). Germline V gene sequence: CDR1 MNHEY, CDR2 SMNVEV (reference sequence). Trimming removed 2 bases at V and 6 bases at J, with 8 bases between. The CDR3 has 14 amino acids. Written as DNA, the CDR3 is TGTGCCAGCAGTTTACACAGGGTTAATTCACCCCTCCACTTT. It is translated as CASSLHRVNSPLHF.

The sample holds a few counts of this clonotype. The chain couples TRBV6-5 to TRBJ2-7; TRBD2 matches at 9 bases. Losses at the gene ends were 0 bases for V and 0 bases for J; bases not matched to a gene: 3. The germline V gene has CDR1 MNHEY and CDR2 SVGAGI. The CDR3 has 16 residues. The DNA of the CDR3 is TGTGCCAGCAGTTACTCATCTAGCGGGAACTCCTACGAGCAGTACTTC. It is translated as CASSYSSSGNSYEQYF.

The chain carries TRBV5-1 and TRBJ2-3; 11 bases line up with TRBD2. V was clipped by 4 bases and J by 6 bases; unmatched bases: 4. From germline, CDR1 is SGHRS and CDR2 YFSETQ. The CDR3 is made up of 14 amino acids. This chain's CDR3 is CASSPTSGSDTQYF. In DNA form, the CDR3 reads TGCGCCAGCAGCCCTACTAGCGGGAGTGATACGCAGTATTTT.

This clonotype has more than one count but fewer than ten. V usage is TRBV24-1 and J usage is TRBJ2-5, with D unresolved. This CDR3 comprises 13 residues. The V gene's germline CDR1 is KGHDR and CDR2 SFDVKD. V lost 7 bases, J lost 4 bases, and 12 bases lay in between. Written as DNA, the CDR3 is TGTGCCACCAGCGGTACGACTGGAGAGACCCAGTACTTC. Amino acid sequence: CATSGTTGETQYF.

Only a few counts were recorded for this clonotype. The chain employs TRBV7-9 and TRBJ2-3; tentative D call: TRBD2 (6 bases). V was trimmed by 1 base and J by 2 bases, leaving 13 bases between them. Germline assignment: CDR1 SEHNR and CDR2 FQNEAQ (reference sequence). There are 16 residues in the CDR3. CDR3 DNA sequence: TGTGCCAGCAGCTTAGGGGCCGGGACTTACACAGATACGCAGTATTTT. Its protein is CASSLGAGTYTDTQYF.

This chain joins TRBV14 and TRBJ2-4; D ambiguous. The germline CDR1 and CDR2 sequences are SGHDN and FVKESK. V was cut by 4 bases and J by 8 bases, with 15 bases left in between. The CDR3 has 14 residues. The CDR3 nucleotides read TGTGCCAGCAGCCCCCGTGGGAATGGTTACATTCAGTACTTC. The encoded protein is CASSPRGNGYIQYF.

At least ten counts were recorded for this clonotype. V and J are TRBV5-6 and TRBJ2-1; a weak D match, TRBD2 (5 bases). Between the trimmed V and J ends, which lost 0 bases and 4 bases, there was a span of 14 bases. The CDR3 contains 16 residues. Germline CDR1 and CDR2: SGHDT and YYEEEE. As DNA, the CDR3 is TGTGCCAGCAGCTTGGTGGTGGGAGCCGTTTACAATGAGCAGTTCTTC. Its protein product is CASSLVVGAVYNEQFF.

The V call is TRBV12-3 or TRBV12-4, the J call TRBJ2-4; 7 bases fit TRBD1. The J call may be in error: the DNA end matches TRBJ2-7 better. The CDR3 has 14 residues. CDR3 region: CASRTTGHPYEQYF. The DNA of the CDR3 is TGTGCCAGCAGAACGACAGGGCACCCCTACGAGCAGTACTTC.

The chain recombines TRBV20-1 with TRBJ2-2; TRBD1 might be the D (6 bases). V lost 0 bases, J lost 8 bases, and 19 bases lay in between. CDR3 length equals 16 residues. Germline V gene lookup returns CDR1 DFQATT and CDR2 SNEGSKA (reference sequence). This CDR3 is CSARDYQGYSRGELFF. CDR3 nucleotide sequence: TGCAGTGCTAGAGATTATCAGGGGTATAGTCGAGGGGAGCTGTTTTTT.

This clonotype turned up a few times. J is TRBJ1-1 and V is TRBV20-1; no firm D call. V shed 3 bases and J shed 0 bases, with 14 bases lying between them. CDR1 DFQATT and CDR2 SNEGSKA come from the germline V gene (reference sequence). The CDR3 has 15 residues. The CDR3 region has the DNA TGCAGTGCTAGTAGTCCGGGGAGCATGAACACTGAAGCTTTCTTT. It encodes CSASSPGSMNTEAFF.

The rearrangement links TRBV3-1 to TRBJ2-7, with D uncertain. The CDR3 covers 15 residues. Per the germline V gene, CDR1 is LGHDT and CDR2 is YNNKEL (reference sequence). The V end was cut by 0 bases, the J end by 1 base, with 10 bases between. DNA of the CDR3: TGTGCCAGCAGCCAAGACCGCCAGGCGTCCTACGAGCAGTACTTC. Its protein is CASSQDRQASYEQYF.

The gene calls are TRBV27 and TRBJ2-5, with 9 bases fitting TRBD2. The J call may be mistaken, given a closer DNA end match to TRBJ2-7. The CDR3 covers 13 residues. CDR1 is MNHEY and CDR2 is SMNVEV in the germline V gene (reference sequence). CDR3 coding DNA: TGTGCCAGCAGTGTAACTAGCGGGTACGAGCAGTACTTC. Translation: CASSVTSGYEQYF.

This clonotype was recorded a few times. This chain connects TRBV27 to TRBJ2-4; TRBD2 matches 10 bases. With V trimmed by 5 bases and J by 13 bases, 14 bases remained unmatched. This CDR3 contains 15 residues. CDR1 and CDR2 (germline): MNHEY, SMNVEV (reference sequence). CDR3 coding DNA: TGTGCCAGCAGTCCCAAAGGACTAGCGGTCGGAGAGCAGTACTTC. Translation: CASSPKGLAVGEQYF.